Following are 14 T cell receptor beta chains from one sample sequenced in a study of blood T cell repertoires in COVID-19. Assay used: immunoSEQ multiplex PCR; TCRdb lists only in-frame clones, some missing. The sample lists about 200,000 clones; 86% were seen once. Sequences were obtained from PBMCs or T cells enriched from blood (not recorded which). These receptors all come from a man aged 40-50 years with acute COVID-19.

This chain connects TRBV6-5 to TRBJ1-3; perhaps TRBD1 as D (5 bases). The V gene's germline CDR1 is MNHEY and CDR2 SVGAGI. V shed 9 bases and J shed 3 bases, with 15 bases lying between them. The CDR3 is 14 residues long. The chain's CDR3 is CASWDRGGGNTIYF. The CDR3 nucleotides read TGTGCCAGTTGGGACCGGGGAGGTGGAAACACCATATATTTT.

The chain recombines TRBV9 with TRBJ2-3, with TRBD2 as a possible D gene (6 bases). The CDR3 contains 15 residues. From germline, CDR1 is SGDLS and CDR2 YYNGEE. The ends were cut back, 4 bases at V and 1 base at J, with 13 bases in the middle. This CDR3 reads CASSQPGLRTDTQYF. In nucleotides, the CDR3 is TGTGCCAGCAGCCAACCGGGACTCCGCACAGATACGCAGTATTTT.

V is TRBV6-5 and J is TRBJ2-1, with 8 positions matching TRBD1. The CDR3 is 15 amino acids. The V gene's germline CDR1 is MNHEY and CDR2 SVGAGI. V trimming: 0 bases; J trimming: 10 bases; junction bases outside the gene matches: 8. CDR3 coding DNA: TGTGCCAGCAGTTACTCAGAGGACAGGGCGGGAGAGCAGTTCTTC. Translated: CASSYSEDRAGEQFF.

The J gene is TRBJ1-1, the V gene TRBV25-1; a weak D match, TRBD1 (6 bases). Trimming took off 3 bases at V and 8 bases at J, with 10 bases between the two ends. Germline values: CDR1 MGHDK, CDR2 SYGVNS. The CDR3 runs 12 residues. CDR3 loop: CASSDPDREAFF. The CDR3 DNA follows: TGTGCCAGCAGTGACCCCGACAGGGAAGCTTTCTTT.

This chain uses TRBV19 with TRBJ2-2; D may be TRBD1 (6 bases). The CDR3 is 14 residues long. V lost 6 bases, J lost 3 bases, and 11 bases lay in between. Germline V gene sequence: CDR1 LNHDA, CDR2 SQIVND (reference sequence). The CDR3 sequence is CASSDRRHTGELFF. The CDR3 nucleotides read TGTGCCAGTAGCGACAGGAGACACACCGGGGAGCTGTTTTTT.

This chain links TRBV7-9 with TRBJ1-1, with D unresolved. Germline V lookup: CDR1 SEHNR, CDR2 FQNEAQ (reference sequence). The length of the CDR3 is 12 residues. Trimming stripped 5 bases from V and 2 bases from J, with 6 bases between. The CDR3 loop is CASSQANTEAFF. The DNA of the CDR3 is TGTGCCAGCAGCCAAGCTAACACTGAAGCTTTCTTT.

The gene calls are TRBV7-9 and TRBJ2-7, with a possible D match to TRBD2 (6 bases). The CDR3 length is 15 residues. Trimming shortened V by 5 bases and J by 6 bases, and 20 bases separated the two germline ends. The germline gives CDR1 SEHNR, CDR2 FQNEAQ (reference sequence). CDR3 coding DNA: TGTGCCAGCAGCGGTTTTGCGATTCAGGGAGGCGAGCAGTACTTC. Protein product: CASSGFAIQGGEQYF.

This clone appeared a single time. The V and J genes are TRBV5-8 and TRBJ2-3, with D maybe TRBD2 (5 bases). CDR1 SGHTS and CDR2 YDEGEE come from the germline V gene. Trimming removed 4 bases at V and 5 bases at J, with 14 bases between. This CDR3 has 14 residues. The CDR3 loop reads CASSRGQAVDTQYF. The DNA for the CDR3 is TGTGCCAGCAGCCGCGGGCAGGCAGTAGATACGCAGTATTTT.

The chain employs TRBV28 and TRBJ1-2; no clear D. V was trimmed by 4 bases and J by 8 bases, leaving 11 bases between them. This CDR3 is built from 12 residues. The germline V gene has CDR1 MDHEN and CDR2 SYDVKM. DNA of the CDR3: TGTGCCAGCAGTTACGGGATGGGCGGCTACACCTTC. It codes for CASSYGMGGYTF.

The chain links TRBV28 to TRBJ2-2; a possible D gene is TRBD2 (6 bases). The germline V gene has CDR1 MDHEN and CDR2 SYDVKM. The CDR3 spans 15 residues. V was cut by 4 bases and J by 3 bases, with 12 bases left in between. The DNA of the CDR3 is TGTGCCAGCAGTTGGGTAGGAGGGGACACCGGGGAGCTGTTTTTT. Amino acids: CASSWVGGDTGELFF.

The V gene is TRBV13, the J gene TRBJ2-7; D possibly corresponds to TRBD1 (6 bases). Germline CDR1 and CDR2: PRHDT and FYEKMQ (reference sequence). The ends were cut back, 6 bases at V and 3 bases at J, with 12 bases in the middle. This CDR3 contains 13 residues. The CDR3 sequence: CASRARGGYEQYF. Here the CDR3 DNA reads TGTGCCAGCAGGGCCAGGGGCGGCTACGAGCAGTACTTC. The full variable domain, completed using reference TRBV13 and TRBJ2-7, is AAGVIQSPRHLIKEKRETATLKCYPIPRHDTVYWYQQGPGQDPQFLISFYEKMQSDKGSIPDRFSAQQFSDYHSELNMSSLELGDSALYFCASRARGGYEQYFGPGTRLTVT.

The chain uses TRBV7-8 and TRBJ1-5; D not certain. The CDR3 has 12 amino acids. Germline lookup yields CDR1 SGHVS and CDR2 FQNEAQ. Deletions cut 5 bases from V and 3 bases from J, with 5 bases between. For the CDR3, the DNA is TGTGCCAGCAGCCCGTTCAATCAGCCCCAGCATTTT. Translation gives CASSPFNQPQHF.

V and J are TRBV7-8 and TRBJ2-6; possibly TRBD1 for D (5 bases). Germline loops: CDR1 SGHVS, CDR2 FQNEAQ. The ends were cut back, 2 bases at V and 1 base at J, with 18 bases in the middle. This CDR3 spans 19 amino acids. CDR3 protein: CASSLRPGPVSSGANVLTF. The CDR3 nucleotides read TGTGCCAGCAGCTTAAGGCCAGGGCCGGTCTCTTCTGGGGCCAACGTCCTGACTTTC.

The chain couples TRBV5-6 to TRBJ2-2, with TRBD1 identical over 8 bases. This CDR3 comprises 15 residues. V lost 2 bases, J lost 2 bases, and 2 bases stayed unmatched. Per germline, CDR1 SGHDT and CDR2 YYEEEE. In DNA form, the CDR3 reads TGTGCCAGCAGCTTCGACAGGGGAAACACCGGGGAGCTGTTTTTT. Translating it yields CASSFDRGNTGELFF.